The sequence of this TCR beta chain was determined in a study of CD8 T cells in Susac syndrome. About the research overall: Patients with Susac syndrome were therapy-naive, taking corticosteroids, with some also receiving intravenous immunoglobulin, or taking intravenous immunoglobulin alone at the time their blood was drawn.

Fulfillment of recently defined diagnostic criteria for definite or probable disease was shown by the patients with Susac syndrome. Study observations and caveats: The CD4+ T cell repertoires in Susac syndrome did not show any clonal expansion.

The germline CDR1 and CDR2 sequences are SGHTA and FQGTGA. V dropped 5 bases and J dropped 0 bases, with 16 bases sitting between them. The CDR3 runs to 17 residues. For this clonotype: What it binds is unknown.

Reverse transcription of roughly 0.5 to 1 ug RNA used random hexamers. Via MiXCR, TCRdb re-called the immunoSEQ multiplex PCR reads, giving one row per CDR3 protein. Of under 250,000 distinct CDR3 sequences listed, approximately 94% are singletons. The TCR was taken from a human donor with Susac syndrome. Sequenced material: CD4+ T cells from PBMCs. This chain joins TRBV7-3 and TRBJ2-2; maybe TRBD2 (5 bases). CDR3 sequence reads: CASSHLPWRANTGELFF. DNA of the CDR3: TGTGCCAGCAGCCACCTCCCCTGGCGGGCGAACACCGGGGAGCTGTTTTTT.